What follows are 27 T cell receptor beta chains derived from one specimen sequenced in a study of T cell repertoires in cytomegalovirus infection. TCRdb redid the calling of the reads with MiXCR, one entry per CDR3 protein. The sample lists around 740,000 distinct CDR3 sequences, 35% to 45% occurring once. Sequencing was carried out using PBMCs. The receptors stem from a human donor in good health (CMV status not recorded). Some clones in this sample may be carry-over from other donors' samples.

The chain is built from TRBV7-9 and TRBJ1-6; a weak D match, TRBD1 (5 bases). Germline V CDR1 and CDR2: SEHNR, FQNEAQ (reference sequence). CDR3 length: 16 residues. Trimming shortened V by 0 bases and J by 5 bases, and 11 bases separated the two germline ends. CDR3 residues: CASSLASGANNSPLHF. Here the CDR3 DNA reads TGTGCCAGCAGCTTAGCTTCCGGGGCGAATAATTCACCCCTCCACTTT.

In nucleotides, the CDR3 is TGTGCCAGCTGGAATGGGGACTATGGCTACACCTTC. It translates to CASWNGDYGYTF. J is TRBJ1-2 and V is TRBV2; D unresolved. This CDR3 spans 12 amino acids. The germline CDR1 and CDR2 sequences are SNHLY and FYNNEI. V was pared by 8 bases and J by 3 bases, with 10 bases between.

This clonotype was counted a few times. This chain links TRBV28 with TRBJ2-7; TRBD2 aligns across 15 bases. CDR1 is MDHEN, CDR2 SYDVKM, per germline. The trim removed 4 bases at V and 4 bases at J, leaving 5 bases unmatched. The CDR3 sequence is 16 residues long. CDR3 sequence reads: CASSSRTSGRAYEQYF. The CDR3 coding sequence is TGTGCCAGCAGTTCCAGGACTAGCGGGAGGGCGTACGAGCAGTACTTC.

The chain has TRBV27 and TRBJ2-2, with a tentative D call TRBD1 (6 bases). Germline CDR1 MNHEY, CDR2 SMNVEV (reference sequence). The length of the CDR3 is 18 residues. The V end lost 5 bases, the J end lost 6 bases, and 25 bases lay between the germline ends. The CDR3 bases are TGTGCCAGCAGTCTTAAACGCCAGGGGACGGTGCCATCCGGGGAGCTGTTTTTT. Protein: CASSLKRQGTVPSGELFF.

The chain uses TRBV6-2 or TRBV6-3 and TRBJ2-2; D is tentatively TRBD1 or TRBD2 (7 bases each). The germline CDR1 and CDR2 sequences are MNHEY and SVGEGT. The V gene lost 5 bases and the J gene lost 4 bases, with 14 bases spanning the gap. The CDR3 has 15 residues. The CDR3 sequence: CASSADREGTGELFF. CDR3 coding DNA: TGTGCCAGCAGTGCAGACAGGGAGGGCACCGGGGAGCTGTTTTTT.

The chain carries TRBV28 and TRBJ2-7, with a tentative D call TRBD1 (6 bases). Per the germline V gene, CDR1 is MDHEN and CDR2 is SYDVKM. This CDR3 spans 15 amino acids. The germline V and J ends were trimmed by 1 base and 4 bases, with 14 bases remaining between them. For the CDR3, the DNA is TGTGCCAGCAGTTTATTCGAACAGGGCGAGTACGAGCAGTACTTC. Translated, it gives CASSLFEQGEYEQYF. Filled out from reference TRBV28 and TRBJ2-7, the complete variable domain reads DVKVTQSSRYLVKRTGEKVFLECVQDMDHENMFWYRQDPGLGLRLIYFSYDVKMKEKGDIPEGYSVSREKKERFSLILESASTNQTSMYLCASSLFEQGEYEQYFGPGTRLTVT.

This clonotype has ten or more counts. The chain carries TRBV7-2 and TRBJ1-2, with D unclear. Germline-derived CDR1 and CDR2 are SGHTA and FQGNSA. Trimming took 5 bases from V and 3 from J, leaving 10 bases between them. The CDR3 consists of 13 residues. The CDR3 spells CASSQQVDYGYTF. Written as DNA, the CDR3 is TGTGCCAGCAGCCAGCAGGTTGACTATGGCTACACCTTC.

CDR3 sequence (DNA): TGTGCCAGCGCACCCAGCGGGAGGGGACACAATGAGCAGTTCTTC. Encoded protein: CASAPSGRGHNEQFF. The rearrangement uses TRBV7-9 and TRBJ2-1; 10 bases map to TRBD2. This CDR3 region has 15 residues. V lost 8 bases, J lost 5 bases, and 9 bases stayed unmatched. Germline V gene sequence: CDR1 SEHNR, CDR2 FQNEAQ (reference sequence).

This clonotype came up a few times. The chain carries TRBV6-8 and TRBJ1-4, with D unclear. The V end lost 5 bases, the J end lost 7 bases, and 11 bases lay between the germline ends. CDR1 and CDR2 (germline): MNHGY, SAAAGT. The CDR3 has 13 amino acids. CDR3 in DNA: TGTGCCAGCAGTCCTACAACGGGTGAAAAACTGTTTTTT. Translating gives CASSPTTGEKLFF.

The table lists this clonotype with many counts. This sequence joins TRBV6-1 and TRBJ2-4; unclear D gene. Germline CDR1 MNHNS, CDR2 SASEGT. V lost 6 bases to trimming and J lost 0 bases, with 18 bases between them. The CDR3 loop spans 17 amino acids. In nucleotides, the CDR3 is TGTGCCAGCAGCCACGGGTTGGGGTGGTTAGCCAAAAACATTCAGTACTTC. Translated, it gives CASSHGLGWLAKNIQYF.

This CDR3 reads CAVAGALGGSQETQYF. CDR3 nucleotide sequence: TGTGCCGTAGCGGGGGCCCTTGGAGGTTCCCAAGAGACCCAGTACTTC. This chain joins TRBV10-3 and TRBJ2-5; 9 nucleotides align to TRBD2. Germline values: CDR1 ENHRY, CDR2 SYGVKD. With 11 bases clipped from V and 1 base from J, the junction kept 14 bases outside the gene matches. This CDR3 is 16 amino acids long.

The J gene is TRBJ2-7, the V gene TRBV5-1; unclear D gene. Germline loops: CDR1 SGHRS, CDR2 YFSETQ. The CDR3 runs to 16 residues. Trimming took 4 bases from V and 1 from J, leaving 18 bases between them. The CDR3 is CASSQLPPGSSYEQYF. The CDR3 DNA reads TGCGCCAGCAGCCAACTGCCCCCCGGCTCTTCCTACGAGCAGTACTTC.

The rearrangement joins TRBV6-6 to TRBJ1-5; 7 bases align to TRBD1. The trim removed 4 bases at V and 3 bases at J, leaving 9 bases unmatched. CDR1 is MNHNY, CDR2 SVGAGI, per germline (reference sequence). The CDR3 length is 16 residues. For the CDR3, the DNA is TGTGCCAGCAGTTCAGGGGGATCCTTCTACAATCAGCCCCAGCATTTT. It yields the protein CASSSGGSFYNQPQHF.

This clonotype turned up a few times. CDR3 protein: CASSLTSGAVDTQYF. The CDR3 DNA is TGTGCCAGCAGCTTGACTAGCGGCGCTGTAGATACGCAGTATTTT. The V gene is TRBV9, the J gene TRBJ2-3, with TRBD2 matching 9 bases. V lost 4 bases, J lost 5 bases, and 8 bases stayed unmatched. This CDR3 is 15 amino acids long. CDR1 and CDR2 from the germline V gene are SGDLS and YYNGEE.

This clonotype was counted between two and nine times. V gene TRBV14 combines with J gene TRBJ1-2, with D unclear. The germline gives CDR1 SGHDN, CDR2 FVKESK. This CDR3 spans 15 amino acids. Trimming left V 0 bases short and J 4 bases short, with 12 bases between. CDR3 protein: CASSQDYGEIYGYTF. Here the CDR3 DNA reads TGTGCCAGCAGCCAAGATTACGGAGAGATCTATGGCTACACCTTC.

As concerns this clonotype: Given the absence of the conserved phenylalanine or tryptophan at the CDR3 end, a read error is likely. J is TRBJ2-1 and V is TRBV7-8; 10 bases are a match to TRBD2. Germline CDR1 SGHVS, CDR2 FQNEAQ. The CDR3 spans 15 residues. The CDR3 spells CASSLTSGTDNKQFL. CDR3 DNA sequence: TGTGCCAGCAGCCTTACTAGCGGGACCGACAATAAGCAGTTCTTA.

As to this clonotype: The CDR3 carries no conserved terminal phenylalanine or tryptophan, so it likely arises from a read error. The CDR3 loop is CASSLETRVHEQYL. CDR3 nucleotides: TGTGCCAGCAGCTTGGAGACGAGAGTGCACGAGCAGTACTTA. The chain employs TRBV5-4 and TRBJ2-7; no clear D gene. The germline gives CDR1 SGHNT, CDR2 YYREEE (reference sequence). Trimming cost V 0 bases and J 5 bases, with 12 bases left between them. The CDR3 contains 14 residues.

The chain uses TRBV7-9 and TRBJ2-4, with 12 bases identical to TRBD1. V lost 5 bases, J lost 5 bases, and 10 bases stayed unmatched. The CDR3 has 17 residues. CDR1 is SEHNR and CDR2 is FQNEAQ in the germline V gene (reference sequence). The DNA of the CDR3 is TGTGCCAGCAGCGGGACCGGGACAGGGGGCGATGAAAACATTCAGTACTTC. This sequence encodes CASSGTGTGGDENIQYF.

Only a few counts were recorded for this clonotype. The chain is built from TRBV6-8 and TRBJ2-2; D may be TRBD2 (6 bases). CDR3 length equals 15 residues. The V end was cut by 8 bases, the J end by 4 bases, with 17 bases between. Germline V lookup: CDR1 MNHGY, CDR2 SAAAGT. The CDR3 DNA is TGTGCCAGCGCAACGACGGGAGTTCCCACCGGGGAGCTGTTTTTT. This gives the protein CASATTGVPTGELFF.

This clonotype was recorded a few times. The chain is built from TRBV20-1 and TRBJ2-7; TRBD1 aligns across 9 bases. CDR3 size: 15 residues. The junction had 13 bases not matched to a gene; V was cut back by 6 bases and J by 4 bases. Germline CDR1 reads DFQATT; CDR2 reads SNEGSKA (reference sequence). The CDR3 spells CSAATPGQGMYEQYF. The CDR3 DNA reads TGCAGTGCCGCTACTCCGGGACAGGGAATGTACGAGCAGTACTTC.

This clonotype was detected only a few times. The chain has TRBV10-3 and TRBJ2-7; tentatively, D is TRBD2 (7 bases). V lost 0 bases, J lost 0 bases, and 15 bases lay in between. Germline CDR1 reads ENHRY; CDR2 reads SYGVKD. The CDR3 totals 17 residues. The CDR3 DNA reads as TGTGCCATCAGTGAGTCTGGGAGGGGGACCACCTCCTACGAGCAGTACTTC. This codes for CAISESGRGTTSYEQYF.

The chain has TRBV28 and TRBJ2-7, with 8 positions matching TRBD1. J was trimmed by 0 bases and V by 3 bases; bases with no gene match: 10. The CDR3 sequence is 17 residues long. The germline V gene encodes CDR1 MDHEN and CDR2 SYDVKM. The CDR3 region has the DNA TGTGCCAGCAGTTTCAATTCGGTAACAGGGGGCTCCTACGAGCAGTACTTC. This codes for CASSFNSVTGGSYEQYF.

This clonotype was seen once. A much larger clone is a single base away; this may be a read error. V and J are TRBV7-2 and TRBJ2-2; D is perhaps TRBD2 (6 bases). CDR1 SGHTA and CDR2 FQGNSA come from the germline V gene. The V end lost 8 bases, the J end lost 7 bases, and 20 bases lay between the germline ends. This CDR3 has 15 residues. Here the CDR3 DNA reads TGTGCCAGCTGCGGTCCGGGACTGCCTATCGGGGAGCTGTTTTTT. Encoded protein: CASCGPGLPIGELFF.

This clonotype was seen a handful of times. The chain combines TRBV6-5 with TRBJ2-3, with 7 bases lining up with TRBD2. CDR1 is MNHEY, CDR2 SVGAGI, per germline. With 4 bases clipped from V and 4 bases from J, the junction kept 5 bases outside the gene matches. The CDR3 runs 14 residues. The CDR3 DNA reads as TGTGCCAGCAGTTGGGGAGGGCGTCCAGATACGCAGTATTTT. It specifies CASSWGGRPDTQYF.

The chain joins TRBV2 to TRBJ2-5; either TRBD1 or TRBD2 may fit D (5 bases each). Germline CDR1 SNHLY, CDR2 FYNNEI. The CDR3 runs to 13 residues. V lost 6 bases to trimming and J lost 2 bases, with 10 bases between them. The CDR3 coding sequence is TGTGCCAGCAGGTGGGACCTACAAGAGACCCAGTACTTC. Protein product: CASRWDLQETQYF.

The rearrangement links TRBV6-5 to TRBJ1-4, with TRBD1 as a possible D gene (5 bases). This CDR3 is 17 amino acids long. With 6 bases removed from V and 9 bases from J, the gap between germline ends came to 26 bases. Germline CDR1 is MNHEY and CDR2 is SVGAGI. As DNA, the CDR3 is TGTGCCAGCAGGACCATCTTCCAGGGAGCGGTGAGCCAAAAACTGTTTTTT. The encoded protein is CASRTIFQGAVSQKLFF.

This clonotype occurred many times. The chain has TRBV28 and TRBJ1-1; tentatively, D is TRBD1 (5 bases). Germline V gene sequence: CDR1 MDHEN, CDR2 SYDVKM. The CDR3 loop spans 12 amino acids. V gave up 3 bases and J gave up 3 bases, with 5 bases separating them. The CDR3: CASSFRDTEAFF. The CDR3 coding sequence is TGTGCCAGCAGTTTCAGGGACACTGAAGCTTTCTTT.